This T cell receptor (beta chain) was identified in a study of human T cells and chemical hapten exposure. Study summary: Weekly diphenylcyclopropenone doses were given to patients' scalps across the approximately 24-week study.

There are 15 residues in the CDR3. J gave up 9 bases and V 5 bases, and 11 bases lay outside the gene matches. CDR1 ENHRY and CDR2 SYGVKD come from the germline V gene. This clonotype showed up many times. What it binds is not known. As for time point: patch test 2, 6 weeks after DPC sensitization. Treatment reported: therapeutic diphenylcyclopropenone sensitization with weekly scalp DPC. Study results and caveats: It was expanded TCRs that formed significantly more large CDR3 similarity clusters than controls did.

Within the library, unique molecular identifiers were attached to each individual cDNA molecule. In the source study's methods: Sample TCR counts, which ranged from 23,224 to 690,600, had a median of approximately 94,000. MiXCR, run by TCRdb on the RACE reads, gives a single entry per CDR3 protein. The V and J calls and clone size are TCRdb's, not the authors'. The data hold more than 90,000 distinct CDR3 sequences, with over 9.5% observed a single time. The V call is TRBV10-3, the J call TRBJ2-4, with TRBD2 matching 9 bases. This material consisted of whole blood, taken in connection with sensitization to the hapten diphenylcyclopropenone (DPC). The receptor comes from a woman aged 40 to 49 with alopecia areata. Some clones in this sample may be carry-over from other donors' samples. CDR3 sequence: CAISQAGGASVIQYF. In DNA, the CDR3 is TGTGCCATCAGTCAAGCGGGGGGTGCTTCGGTCATTCAGTACTTC.